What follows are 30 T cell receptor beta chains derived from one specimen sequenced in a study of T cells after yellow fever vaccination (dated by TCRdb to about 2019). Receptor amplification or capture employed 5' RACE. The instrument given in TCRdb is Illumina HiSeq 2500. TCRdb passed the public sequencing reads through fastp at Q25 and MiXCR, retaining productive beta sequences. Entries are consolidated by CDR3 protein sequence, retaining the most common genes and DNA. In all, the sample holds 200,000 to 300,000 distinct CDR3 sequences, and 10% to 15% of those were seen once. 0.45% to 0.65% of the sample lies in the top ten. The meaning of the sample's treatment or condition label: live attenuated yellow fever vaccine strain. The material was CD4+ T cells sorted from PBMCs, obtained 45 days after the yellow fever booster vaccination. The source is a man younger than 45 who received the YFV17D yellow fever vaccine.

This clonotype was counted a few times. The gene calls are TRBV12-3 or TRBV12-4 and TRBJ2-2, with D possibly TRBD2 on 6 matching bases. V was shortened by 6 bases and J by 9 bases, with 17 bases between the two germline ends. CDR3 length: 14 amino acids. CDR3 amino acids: CASRGSTGSRELFF. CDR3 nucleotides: TGTGCCAGCAGAGGATCAACCGGGAGTAGGGAGCTGTTTTTT.

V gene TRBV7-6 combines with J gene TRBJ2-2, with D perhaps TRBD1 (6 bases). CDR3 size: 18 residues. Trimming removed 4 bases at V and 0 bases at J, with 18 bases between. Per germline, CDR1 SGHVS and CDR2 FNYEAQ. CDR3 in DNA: TGTGCCAGCAGCTCCCCTGGAGGCAGGGGCGCGAACACCGGGGAGCTGTTTTTT. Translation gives CASSSPGGRGANTGELFF.

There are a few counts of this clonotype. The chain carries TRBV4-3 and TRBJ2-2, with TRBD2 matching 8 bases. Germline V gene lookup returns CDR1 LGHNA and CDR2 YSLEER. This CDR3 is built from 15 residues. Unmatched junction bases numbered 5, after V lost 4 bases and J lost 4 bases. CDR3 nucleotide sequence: TGCGCCAGCAGCCGGGGACTAGAGTCCACCGGGGAGCTGTTTTTT. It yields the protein CASSRGLESTGELFF.

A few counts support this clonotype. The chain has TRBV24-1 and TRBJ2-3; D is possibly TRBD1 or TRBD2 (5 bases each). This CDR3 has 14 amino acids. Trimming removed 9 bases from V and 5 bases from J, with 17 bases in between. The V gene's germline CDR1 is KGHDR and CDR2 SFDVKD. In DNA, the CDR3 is TGTGCCACCCAGGGTTTGGGAGCTGGAGATACGCAGTATTTT. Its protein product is CATQGLGAGDTQYF.

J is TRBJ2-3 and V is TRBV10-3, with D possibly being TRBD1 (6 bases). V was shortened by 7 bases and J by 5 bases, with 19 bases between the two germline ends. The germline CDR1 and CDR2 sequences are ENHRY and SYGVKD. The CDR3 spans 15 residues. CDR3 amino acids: CAINQPGGGEDTQYF. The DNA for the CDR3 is TGTGCCATCAACCAACCTGGGGGCGGTGAAGATACGCAGTATTTT.

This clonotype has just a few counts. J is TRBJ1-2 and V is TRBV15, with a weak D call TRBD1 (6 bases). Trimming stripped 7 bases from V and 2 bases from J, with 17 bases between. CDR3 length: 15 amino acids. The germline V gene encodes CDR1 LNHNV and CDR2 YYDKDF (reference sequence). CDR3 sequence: CATTPGRGGNYGYTF. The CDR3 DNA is TGTGCCACCACCCCAGGACGAGGGGGGAACTATGGCTACACCTTC.

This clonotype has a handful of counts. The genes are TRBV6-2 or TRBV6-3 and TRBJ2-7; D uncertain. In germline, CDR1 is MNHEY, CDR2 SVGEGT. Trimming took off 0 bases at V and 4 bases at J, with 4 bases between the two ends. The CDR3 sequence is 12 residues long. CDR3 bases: TGTGCCAGCAGTTACTCCAATTACGAGCAGTACTTC. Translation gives CASSYSNYEQYF.

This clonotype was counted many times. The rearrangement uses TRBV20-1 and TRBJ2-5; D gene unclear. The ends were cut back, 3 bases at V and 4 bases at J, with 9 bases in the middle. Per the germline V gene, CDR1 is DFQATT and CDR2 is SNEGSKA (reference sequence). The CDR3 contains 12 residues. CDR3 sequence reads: CSASYSGETQYF. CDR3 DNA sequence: TGCAGTGCTAGTTACAGTGGAGAGACCCAGTACTTC.

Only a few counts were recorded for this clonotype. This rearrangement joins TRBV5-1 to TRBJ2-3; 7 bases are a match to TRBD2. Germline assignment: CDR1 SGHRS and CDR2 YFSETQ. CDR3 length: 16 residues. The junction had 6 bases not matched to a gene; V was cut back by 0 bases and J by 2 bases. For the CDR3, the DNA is TGCGCCAGCAGCTTGGTAGGCGCGGGAGTCACAGATACGCAGTATTTT. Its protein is CASSLVGAGVTDTQYF. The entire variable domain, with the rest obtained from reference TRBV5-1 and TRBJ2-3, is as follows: KAGVTQTPRYLIKTRGQQVTLSCSPISGHRSVSWYQQTPGQGLQFLFEYFSETQRNKGNFPGRFSGRQFSNSRSEMNVSTLELGDSALYLCASSLVGAGVTDTQYFGPGTRLTVL.

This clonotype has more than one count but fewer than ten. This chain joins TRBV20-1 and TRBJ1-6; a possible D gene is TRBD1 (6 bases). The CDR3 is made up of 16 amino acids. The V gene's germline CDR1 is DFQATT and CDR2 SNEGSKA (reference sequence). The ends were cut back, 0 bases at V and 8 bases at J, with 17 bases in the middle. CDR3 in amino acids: CSARDPEVGGYSPLHF. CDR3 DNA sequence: TGCAGTGCTAGAGACCCCGAGGTAGGGGGTTATTCACCCCTCCACTTT.

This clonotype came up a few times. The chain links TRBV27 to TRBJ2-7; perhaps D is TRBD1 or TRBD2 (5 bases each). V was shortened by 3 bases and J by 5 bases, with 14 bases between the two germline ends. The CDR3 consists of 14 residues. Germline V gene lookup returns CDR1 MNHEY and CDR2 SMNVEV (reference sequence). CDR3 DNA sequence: TGTGCCAGCAGTTTGAGAGGGGCTTTCAACGAGCAGTACTTC. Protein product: CASSLRGAFNEQYF.

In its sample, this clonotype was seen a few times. CDR3 in amino acids: CASSQEPRDTQYF. CDR3 DNA sequence: TGCGCCAGCAGCCAAGAGCCCCGAGATACGCAGTATTTT. The V call is TRBV4-1, the J call TRBJ2-3; no clear D. Per germline, CDR1 MGHRA and CDR2 YSYEKL. V lost 0 bases, J lost 5 bases, and 6 bases lay in between. This CDR3 is built from 13 residues.

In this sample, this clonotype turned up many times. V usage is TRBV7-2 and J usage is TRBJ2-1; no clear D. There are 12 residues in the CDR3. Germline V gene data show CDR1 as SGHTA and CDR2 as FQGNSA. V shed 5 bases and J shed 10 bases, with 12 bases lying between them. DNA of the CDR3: TGTGCCAGCAGCCCCCGTCTCGGGGAGCAGTTCTTC. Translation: CASSPRLGEQFF.

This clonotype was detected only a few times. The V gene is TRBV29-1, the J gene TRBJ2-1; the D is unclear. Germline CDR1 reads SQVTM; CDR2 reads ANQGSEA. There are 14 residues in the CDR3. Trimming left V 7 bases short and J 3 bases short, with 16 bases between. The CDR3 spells CSALARLDYNEQFF. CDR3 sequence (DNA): TGCAGCGCCCTGGCCAGGTTGGACTACAATGAGCAGTTCTTC.

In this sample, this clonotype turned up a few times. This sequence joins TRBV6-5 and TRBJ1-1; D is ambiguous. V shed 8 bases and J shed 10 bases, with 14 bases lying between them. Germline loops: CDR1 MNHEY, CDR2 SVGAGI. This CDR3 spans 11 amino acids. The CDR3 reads CASGWSSGAFF. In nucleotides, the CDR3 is TGTGCCAGCGGCTGGAGTTCTGGAGCTTTCTTT.

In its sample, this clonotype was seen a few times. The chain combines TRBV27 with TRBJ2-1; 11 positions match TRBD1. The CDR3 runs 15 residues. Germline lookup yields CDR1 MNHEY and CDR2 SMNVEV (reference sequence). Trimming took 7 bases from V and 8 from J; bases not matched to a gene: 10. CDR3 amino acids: CASTLFPGQGDEQFF. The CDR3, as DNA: TGTGCCAGCACCCTATTCCCGGGACAGGGGGATGAGCAGTTCTTC.

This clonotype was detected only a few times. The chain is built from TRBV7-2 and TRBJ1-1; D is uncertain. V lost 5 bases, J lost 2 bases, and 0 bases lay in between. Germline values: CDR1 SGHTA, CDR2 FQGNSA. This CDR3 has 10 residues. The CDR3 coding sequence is TGTGCCAGCAGCAACACTGAAGCTTTCTTT. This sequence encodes CASSNTEAFF.

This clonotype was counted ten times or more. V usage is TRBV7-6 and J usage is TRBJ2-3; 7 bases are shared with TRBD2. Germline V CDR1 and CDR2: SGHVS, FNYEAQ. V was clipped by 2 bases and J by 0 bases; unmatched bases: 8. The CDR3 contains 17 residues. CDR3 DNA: TGTGCCAGCAGCTTATATCGAGTTAGCGGGAGCACAGATACGCAGTATTTT. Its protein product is CASSLYRVSGSTDTQYF.

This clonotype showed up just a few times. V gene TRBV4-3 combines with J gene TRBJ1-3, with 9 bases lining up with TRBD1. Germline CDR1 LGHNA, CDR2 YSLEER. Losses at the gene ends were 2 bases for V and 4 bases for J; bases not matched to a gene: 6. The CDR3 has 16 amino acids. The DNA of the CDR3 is TGCGCCAGCAGCCAACTACAGGGGGCGAGAGGAAACACCATATATTTT. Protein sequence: CASSQLQGARGNTIYF.

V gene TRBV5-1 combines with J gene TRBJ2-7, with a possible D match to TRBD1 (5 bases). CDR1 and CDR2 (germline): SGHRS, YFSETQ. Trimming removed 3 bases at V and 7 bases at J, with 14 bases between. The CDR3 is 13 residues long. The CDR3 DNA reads TGCGCCAGCAGCTCCCCCAGGGTTGGAGAGCAGTACTTC. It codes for CASSSPRVGEQYF.

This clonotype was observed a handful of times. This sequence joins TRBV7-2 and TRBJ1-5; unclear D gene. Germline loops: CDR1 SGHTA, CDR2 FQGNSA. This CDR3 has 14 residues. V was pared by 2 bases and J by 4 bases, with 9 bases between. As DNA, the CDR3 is TGTGCCAGCAGCTTAAACAGCCAAAATCAGCCCCAGCATTTT. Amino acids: CASSLNSQNQPQHF.

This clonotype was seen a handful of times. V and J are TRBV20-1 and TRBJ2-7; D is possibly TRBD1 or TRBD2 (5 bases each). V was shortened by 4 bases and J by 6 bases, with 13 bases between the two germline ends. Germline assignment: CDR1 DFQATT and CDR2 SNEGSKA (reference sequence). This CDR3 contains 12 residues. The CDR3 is CSAKGTLGEQYF. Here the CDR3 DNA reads TGCAGTGCTAAAGGGACCCTGGGCGAGCAGTACTTC.

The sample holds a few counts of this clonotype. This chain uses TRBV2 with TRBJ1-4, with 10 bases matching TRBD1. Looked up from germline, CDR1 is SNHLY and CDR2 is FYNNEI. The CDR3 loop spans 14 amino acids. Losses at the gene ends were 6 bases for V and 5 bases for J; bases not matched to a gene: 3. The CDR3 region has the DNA TGTGCCAGCAGCTGGACAGGGGGGAATGAAAAACTGTTTTTT. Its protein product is CASSWTGGNEKLFF.

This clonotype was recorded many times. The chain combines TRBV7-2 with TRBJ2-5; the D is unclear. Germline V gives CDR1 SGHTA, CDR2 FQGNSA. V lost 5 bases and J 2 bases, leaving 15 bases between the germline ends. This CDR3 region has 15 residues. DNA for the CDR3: TGTGCCAGCAGCCCGCGTCGCGGCAATCAAGAGACCCAGTACTTC. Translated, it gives CASSPRRGNQETQYF.

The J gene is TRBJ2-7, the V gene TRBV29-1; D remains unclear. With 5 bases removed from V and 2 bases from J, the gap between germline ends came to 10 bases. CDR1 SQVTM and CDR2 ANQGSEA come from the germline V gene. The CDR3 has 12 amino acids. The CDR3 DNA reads TGCAGCGTTTTCTCCGGAGCCTACGAGCAGTACTTC. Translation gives CSVFSGAYEQYF.

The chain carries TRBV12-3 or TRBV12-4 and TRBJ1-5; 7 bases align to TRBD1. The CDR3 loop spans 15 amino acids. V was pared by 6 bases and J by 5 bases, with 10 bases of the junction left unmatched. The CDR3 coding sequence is TGTGCCAGCAGGCCGGGGGACAGCATGGATCAGCCCCAGCATTTT. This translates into CASRPGDSMDQPQHF.

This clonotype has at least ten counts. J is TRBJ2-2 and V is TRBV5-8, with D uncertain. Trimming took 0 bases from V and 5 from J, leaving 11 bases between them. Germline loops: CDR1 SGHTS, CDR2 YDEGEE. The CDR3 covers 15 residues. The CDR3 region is CASSLVVLSTGELFF. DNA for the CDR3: TGTGCCAGCAGCTTGGTTGTGTTGAGTACCGGGGAGCTGTTTTTT.

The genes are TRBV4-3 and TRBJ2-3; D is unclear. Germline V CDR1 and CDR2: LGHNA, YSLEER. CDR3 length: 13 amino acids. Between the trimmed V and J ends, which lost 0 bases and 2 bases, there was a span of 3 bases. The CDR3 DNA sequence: TGCGCCAGCAGCCAAGAGTACACAGATACGCAGTATTTT. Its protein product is CASSQEYTDTQYF.

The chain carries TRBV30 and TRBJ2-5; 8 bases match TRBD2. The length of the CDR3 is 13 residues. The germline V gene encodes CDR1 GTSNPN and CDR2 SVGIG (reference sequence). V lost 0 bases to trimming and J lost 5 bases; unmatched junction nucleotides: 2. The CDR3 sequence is CAWSVPGGETQYF. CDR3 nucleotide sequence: TGTGCCTGGAGTGTACCGGGGGGGGAGACCCAGTACTTC.

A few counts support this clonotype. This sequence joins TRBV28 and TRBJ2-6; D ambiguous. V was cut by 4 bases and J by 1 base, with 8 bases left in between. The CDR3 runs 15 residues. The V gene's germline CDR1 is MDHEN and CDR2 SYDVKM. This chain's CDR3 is CASSSIISGANVLTF. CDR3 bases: TGTGCCAGCAGTTCCATAATATCTGGGGCCAACGTCCTGACTTTC.